A single sample gave rise to the 6 T cell receptor beta chains below, sequenced in a study of T-cell reconstitution after alpha-beta-depleted transplantation in children. Preparation of the TCRbeta library was carried out with unique molecular identifiers. TCRdb re-derived calls from the PCR reads in MiXCR, one entry per CDR3 protein. The repertoire has nearly 350,000 distinct CDR3 sequences, 16% of them found once; the top ten carry just over 40%. Sequencing used PBMCs, mostly from graft donor cells, obtained 360 days after TCRalphabeta/CD19-depleted stem cell transplant. The receptor set was obtained from a male patient between 2 and 10 years old who had a stem cell transplant for acute lymphoblastic leukemia, so the T cells may come from the graft donor.

This clonotype appeared a few times. The chain recombines TRBV30 with TRBJ2-5; 9 bases align to TRBD2. The germline CDR1 and CDR2 sequences are GTSNPN and SVGIG (reference sequence). The CDR3 is made up of 17 amino acids. With 0 bases clipped from V and 4 bases from J, the junction kept 12 bases outside the gene matches. The CDR3 is CAWSVGREGRVTETQYF. The CDR3 DNA follows: TGTGCCTGGAGTGTAGGGCGGGAGGGCCGTGTAACAGAGACCCAGTACTTC.

The chain links TRBV10-3 to TRBJ2-5; D not certain. The V gene's germline CDR1 is ENHRY and CDR2 SYGVKD. The CDR3 contains 13 residues. V dropped 3 bases and J dropped 7 bases, with 12 bases sitting between them. In nucleotides, the CDR3 is TGTGCCATCAGTGACGGCCCCCCGGGGACCCAGTACTTC. This translates into CAISDGPPGTQYF.

The V gene is TRBV7-9, the J gene TRBJ2-5; unclear D gene. This CDR3 comprises 12 residues. Germline assignment: CDR1 SEHNR and CDR2 FQNEAQ (reference sequence). The germline V and J ends were trimmed by 2 bases and 5 bases, with 6 bases remaining between them. In DNA, the CDR3 is TGTGCCAGCAGCTTAATACCCGAGACCCAGTACTTC. Protein product: CASSLIPETQYF.

The rearrangement joins TRBV12-3 or TRBV12-4 to TRBJ2-6; 7 nucleotides match TRBD1. After removal of 2 bases from V and 0 bases from J, the junction contained 7 bases not matched to a gene. This CDR3 is built from 18 residues. The CDR3 reads CASSLRRTGISGANVLTF. The CDR3, as DNA: TGTGCCAGCAGTTTAAGGCGGACAGGAATCTCTGGGGCCAACGTCCTGACTTTC.

The chain employs TRBV5-1 and TRBJ2-7, with 7 bases identical to TRBD2. CDR1 and CDR2 from the germline V gene are SGHRS and YFSETQ. CDR3 length: 16 residues. V shed 1 base and J 6 bases; nucleotides not matched to a gene: 13. Written as DNA, the CDR3 is TGCGCCAGCAGCTTGTCGTTCGGCGGGAGAGGATCCGAGCAGTACTTC. It codes for CASSLSFGGRGSEQYF.

Regarding this clonotype: One end of the junction does not line up with germline, which may come from a read error. V is TRBV20-1 and J is TRBJ2-2; possible D gene TRBD2, 5 bases. The CDR3 is 15 residues long. Germline lookup yields CDR1 DFQATT and CDR2 SNEGSKA (reference sequence). CDR3 bases: TGCAGTGCTCCCGGACTGGCACACGGCGCCGGGGATCTGTTTTTT. Translation gives CSAPGLAHGAGDLFF.